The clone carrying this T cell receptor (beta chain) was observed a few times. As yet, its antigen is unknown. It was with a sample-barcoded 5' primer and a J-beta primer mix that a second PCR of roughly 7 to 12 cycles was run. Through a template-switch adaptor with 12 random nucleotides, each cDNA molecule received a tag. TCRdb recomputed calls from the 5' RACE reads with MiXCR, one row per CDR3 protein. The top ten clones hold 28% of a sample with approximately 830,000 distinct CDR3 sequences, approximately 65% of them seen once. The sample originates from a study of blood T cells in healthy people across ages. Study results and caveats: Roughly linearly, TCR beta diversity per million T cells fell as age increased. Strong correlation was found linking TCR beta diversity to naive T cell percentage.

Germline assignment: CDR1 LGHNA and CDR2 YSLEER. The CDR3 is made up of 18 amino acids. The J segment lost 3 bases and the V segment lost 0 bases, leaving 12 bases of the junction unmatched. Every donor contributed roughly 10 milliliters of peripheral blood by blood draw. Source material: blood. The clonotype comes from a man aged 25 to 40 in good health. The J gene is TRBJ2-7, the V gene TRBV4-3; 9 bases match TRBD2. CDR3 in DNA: TGCGCCAGCAGCCAAGAAGTCCCCAGGCTAGCGGGGTACTACGAGCAGTACTTC. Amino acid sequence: CASSQEVPRLAGYYEQYF.